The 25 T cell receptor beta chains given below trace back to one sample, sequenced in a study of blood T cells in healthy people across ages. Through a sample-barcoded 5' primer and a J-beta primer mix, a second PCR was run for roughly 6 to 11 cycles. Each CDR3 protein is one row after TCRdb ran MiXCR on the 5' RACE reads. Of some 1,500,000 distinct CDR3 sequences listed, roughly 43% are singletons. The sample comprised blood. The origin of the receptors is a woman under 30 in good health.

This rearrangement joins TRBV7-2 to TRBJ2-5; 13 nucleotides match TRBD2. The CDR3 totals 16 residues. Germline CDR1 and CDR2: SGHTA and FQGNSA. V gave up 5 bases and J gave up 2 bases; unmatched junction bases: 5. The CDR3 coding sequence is TGTGCCAGCAGCCTTGGACTAGCGGGGGATCAAGAGACCCAGTACTTC. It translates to CASSLGLAGDQETQYF. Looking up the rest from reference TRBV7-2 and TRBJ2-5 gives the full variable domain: GAGVSQSPSNKVTEKGKDVELRCDPISGHTALYWYRQSLGQGLEFLIYFQGNSAPDKSGLPSDRFSAERTGGSVSTLTIQRTQQEDSAVYLCASSLGLAGDQETQYFGPGTRLLVL.

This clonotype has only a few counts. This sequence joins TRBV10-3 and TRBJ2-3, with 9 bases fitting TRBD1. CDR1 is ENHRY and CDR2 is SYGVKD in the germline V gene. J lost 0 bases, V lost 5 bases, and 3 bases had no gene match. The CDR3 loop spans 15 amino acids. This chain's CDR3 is CAISLQGASTDTQYF. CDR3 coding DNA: TGTGCCATCAGTCTACAGGGGGCGAGCACAGATACGCAGTATTTT.

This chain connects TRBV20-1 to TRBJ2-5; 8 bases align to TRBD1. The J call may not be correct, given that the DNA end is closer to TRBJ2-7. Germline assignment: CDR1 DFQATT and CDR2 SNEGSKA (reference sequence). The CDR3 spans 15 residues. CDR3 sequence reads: CSARDQAGGTYEQYF. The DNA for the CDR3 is TGCAGTGCTAGAGATCAGGCAGGGGGCACCTACGAGCAGTACTTC.

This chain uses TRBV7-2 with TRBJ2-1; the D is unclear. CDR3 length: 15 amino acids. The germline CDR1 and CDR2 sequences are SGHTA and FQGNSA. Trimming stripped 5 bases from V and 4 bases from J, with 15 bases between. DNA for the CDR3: TGTGCCAGCAGCACGACTCTCCACCCGTACAATGAGCAGTTCTTC. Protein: CASSTTLHPYNEQFF.

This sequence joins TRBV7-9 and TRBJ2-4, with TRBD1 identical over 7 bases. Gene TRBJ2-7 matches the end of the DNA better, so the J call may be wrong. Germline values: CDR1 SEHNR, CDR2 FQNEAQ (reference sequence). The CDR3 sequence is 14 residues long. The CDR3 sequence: CASSRQGSVGEQYF. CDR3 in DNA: TGTGCCAGCAGCAGACAGGGCTCCGTAGGCGAGCAGTACTTC.

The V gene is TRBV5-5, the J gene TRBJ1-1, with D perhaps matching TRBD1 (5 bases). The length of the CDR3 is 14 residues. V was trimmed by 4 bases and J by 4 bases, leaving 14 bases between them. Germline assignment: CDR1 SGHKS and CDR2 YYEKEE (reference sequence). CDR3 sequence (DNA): TGTGCCAGCAGCCACCGCGGTGGGGGCACTGAAGCTTTCTTT. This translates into CASSHRGGGTEAFF.

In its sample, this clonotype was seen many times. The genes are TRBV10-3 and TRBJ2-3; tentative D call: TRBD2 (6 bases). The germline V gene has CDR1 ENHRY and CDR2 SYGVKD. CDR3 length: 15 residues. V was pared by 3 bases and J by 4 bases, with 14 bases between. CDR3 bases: TGTGCCATCAGTGACGGCGCCGGAGGGCCAGATACGCAGTATTTT. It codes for CAISDGAGGPDTQYF.

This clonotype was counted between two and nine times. The CDR3 nucleotides are TGCGCCAGCAGCCAAGAAATATGGGGGCCGGGGAACTATGGCTACACCTTC. This encodes CASSQEIWGPGNYGYTF. V and J are TRBV4-3 and TRBJ1-2; D is perhaps TRBD1 (6 bases). Trimming left V 0 bases short and J 2 bases short, with 16 bases between. In germline, CDR1 is LGHNA, CDR2 YSLEER. This CDR3 has 17 amino acids.

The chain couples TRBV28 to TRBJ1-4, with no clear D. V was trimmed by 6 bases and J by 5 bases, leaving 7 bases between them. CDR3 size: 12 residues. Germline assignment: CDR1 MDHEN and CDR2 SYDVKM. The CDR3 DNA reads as TGTGCCAGCAGAAGACCAAATGAAAAACTGTTTTTT. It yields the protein CASRRPNEKLFF.

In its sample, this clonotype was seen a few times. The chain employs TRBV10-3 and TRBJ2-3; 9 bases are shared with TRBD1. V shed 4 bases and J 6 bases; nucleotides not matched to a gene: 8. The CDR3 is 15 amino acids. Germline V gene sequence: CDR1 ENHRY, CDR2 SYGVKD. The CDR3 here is CAISGAGTGSDTQYF. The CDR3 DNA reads TGTGCCATCAGTGGGGCCGGGACAGGGTCGGATACGCAGTATTTT.

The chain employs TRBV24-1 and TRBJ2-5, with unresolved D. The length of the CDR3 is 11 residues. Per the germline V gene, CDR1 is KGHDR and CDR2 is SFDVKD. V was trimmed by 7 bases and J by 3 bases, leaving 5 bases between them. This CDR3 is CATRYKETQYF. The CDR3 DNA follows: TGTGCCACCAGGTATAAAGAGACCCAGTACTTC.

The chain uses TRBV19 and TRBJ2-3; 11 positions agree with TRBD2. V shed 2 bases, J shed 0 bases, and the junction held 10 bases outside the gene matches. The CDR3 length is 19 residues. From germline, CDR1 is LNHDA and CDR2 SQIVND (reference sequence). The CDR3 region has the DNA TGTGCCAGTAGTATAAACCTAGCGGGGGGCGATCAAAGCACAGATACGCAGTATTTT. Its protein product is CASSINLAGGDQSTDTQYF.

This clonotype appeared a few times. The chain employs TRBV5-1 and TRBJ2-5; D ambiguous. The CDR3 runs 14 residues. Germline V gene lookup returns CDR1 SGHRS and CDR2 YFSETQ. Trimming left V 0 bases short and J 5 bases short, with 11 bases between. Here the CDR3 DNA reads TGCGCCAGCAGCTTGGACTCCCGGTTTGAGACCCAGTACTTC. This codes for CASSLDSRFETQYF.

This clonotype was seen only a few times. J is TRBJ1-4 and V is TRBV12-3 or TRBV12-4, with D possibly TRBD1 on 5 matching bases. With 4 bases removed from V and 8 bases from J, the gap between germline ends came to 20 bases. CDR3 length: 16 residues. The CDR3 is CASSSYGARQGEKLFF. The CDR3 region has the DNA TGTGCCAGCAGTTCATACGGGGCCCGCCAAGGAGAAAAACTGTTTTTT.

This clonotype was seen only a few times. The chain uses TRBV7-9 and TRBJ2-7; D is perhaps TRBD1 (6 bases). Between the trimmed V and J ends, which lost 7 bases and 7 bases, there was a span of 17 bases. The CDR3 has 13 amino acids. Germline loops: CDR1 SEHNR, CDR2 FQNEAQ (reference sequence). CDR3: CASIRTGDNEQYF. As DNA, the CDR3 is TGTGCCAGCATCCGAACTGGGGACAATGAGCAGTACTTC.

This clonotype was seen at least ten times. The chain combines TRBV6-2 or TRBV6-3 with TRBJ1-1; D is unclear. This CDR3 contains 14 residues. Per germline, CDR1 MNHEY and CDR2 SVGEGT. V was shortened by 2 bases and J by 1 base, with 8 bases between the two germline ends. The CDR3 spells CASSYRTGNTEAFF. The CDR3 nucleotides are TGTGCCAGCAGTTACCGCACCGGGAACACTGAAGCTTTCTTT.

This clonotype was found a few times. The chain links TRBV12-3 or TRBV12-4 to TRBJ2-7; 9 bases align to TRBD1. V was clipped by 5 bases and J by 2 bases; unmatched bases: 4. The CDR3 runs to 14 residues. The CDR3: CASSMGQGAYEQYF. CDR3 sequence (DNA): TGTGCCAGCAGTATGGGACAGGGTGCCTACGAGCAGTACTTC.

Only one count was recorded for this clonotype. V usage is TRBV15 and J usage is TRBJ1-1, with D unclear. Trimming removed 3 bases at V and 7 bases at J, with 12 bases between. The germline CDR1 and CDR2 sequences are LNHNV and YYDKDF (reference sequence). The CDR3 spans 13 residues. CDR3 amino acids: CATSSPGVSEAFF. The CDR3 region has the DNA TGTGCCACCAGCAGCCCTGGGGTTAGTGAAGCTTTCTTT.

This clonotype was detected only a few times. This chain's CDR3 is CASSPLAKGSETQYF. The DNA for the CDR3 is TGTGCCAGCTCACCACTGGCGAAAGGGTCGGAGACCCAGTACTTC. This sequence joins TRBV18 and TRBJ2-7; D not certain. The J call could be wrong; TRBJ2-5 is a better fit for the DNA end. The germline CDR1 and CDR2 sequences are KGHSH and LQKENI. CDR3 size: 15 residues.

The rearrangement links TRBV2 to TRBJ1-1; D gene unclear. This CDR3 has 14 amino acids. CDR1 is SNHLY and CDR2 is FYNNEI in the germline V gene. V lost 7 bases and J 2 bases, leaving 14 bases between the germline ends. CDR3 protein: CASTRIRSNTEAFF. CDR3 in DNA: TGTGCCAGCACTAGGATTAGATCAAACACTGAAGCTTTCTTT.

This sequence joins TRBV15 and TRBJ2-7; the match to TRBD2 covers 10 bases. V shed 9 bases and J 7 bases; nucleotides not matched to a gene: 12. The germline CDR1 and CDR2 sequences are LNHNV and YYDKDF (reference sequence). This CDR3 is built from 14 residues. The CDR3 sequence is CATTSGRDYNEQYF. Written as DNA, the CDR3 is TGTGCCACGACGAGCGGGAGGGACTACAATGAGCAGTACTTC.

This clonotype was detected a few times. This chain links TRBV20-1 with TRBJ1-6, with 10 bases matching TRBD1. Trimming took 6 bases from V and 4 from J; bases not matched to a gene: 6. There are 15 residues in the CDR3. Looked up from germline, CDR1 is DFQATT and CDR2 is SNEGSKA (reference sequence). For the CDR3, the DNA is TGCAGTGCCACAGGGACAGGGGATTATAATTCACCCCTCCACTTT. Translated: CSATGTGDYNSPLHF.

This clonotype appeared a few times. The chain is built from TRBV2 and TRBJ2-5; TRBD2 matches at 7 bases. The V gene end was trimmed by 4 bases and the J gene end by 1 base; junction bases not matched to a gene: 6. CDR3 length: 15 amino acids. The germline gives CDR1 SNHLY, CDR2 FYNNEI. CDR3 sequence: CASSVAGTTQETQYF. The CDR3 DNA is TGTGCCAGCAGTGTTGCCGGGACTACCCAAGAGACCCAGTACTTC.

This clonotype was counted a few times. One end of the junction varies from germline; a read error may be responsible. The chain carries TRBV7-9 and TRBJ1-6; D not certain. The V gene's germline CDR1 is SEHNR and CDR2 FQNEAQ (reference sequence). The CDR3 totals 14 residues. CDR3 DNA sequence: TGTGCCAGCAGCTTGTCGGCCACGGATTCACCCCCCCACTTT. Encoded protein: CASSLSATDSPPHF. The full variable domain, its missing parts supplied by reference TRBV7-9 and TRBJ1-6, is DTGVSQNPRHKITKRGQNVTFRCDPISEHNRLYWYRQTLGQGPEFLTYFQNEAQLEKSRLLSDRFSAERPKGSFSTLEIQRTEQGDSAMYLCASSLSATDSPPHFGNGTRLTVT.

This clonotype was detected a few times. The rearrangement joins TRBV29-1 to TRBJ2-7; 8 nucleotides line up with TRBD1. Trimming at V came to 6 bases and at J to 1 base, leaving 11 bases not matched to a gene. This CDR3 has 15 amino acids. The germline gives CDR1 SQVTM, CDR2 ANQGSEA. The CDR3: CSVRTRDRRSYEQYF. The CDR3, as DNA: TGCAGCGTCAGAACGCGGGACAGGCGTTCCTACGAGCAGTACTTC.